This T cell receptor beta chain was profiled in a study of blood T cells in healthy people across ages. The CDR3 extends over 15 amino acids. Germline V CDR1 and CDR2: LGHDT, YNNKEL (reference sequence). Points on this clonotype: Its cognate antigen is unknown.

Overall study findings and caveats: Naive CD4+ cells and diversity were both higher in long-lived donors than in aged donors. PBMCs were not sorted, which prevented a conclusive comparison of naive versus antigen-experienced cells. Older age coincided with a roughly linear decline in TCR beta diversity per million T cells.

Ranging in age from roughly 6 to 95, the donors were healthy Caucasian individuals from Russia. Then a second PCR, running roughly 6 to 11 cycles, was carried out with a sample-barcoded 5' primer and a J-beta primer mix. TCRdb independently ran MiXCR on the 5' RACE reads; one entry per CDR3 protein. The sample has about 1.5 million distinct CDR3 sequences, approximately 38% seen once. This TCR was recovered from a woman between 18 and 29 years old in good health. Sequencing was performed on blood. The rearrangement joins TRBV3-1 to TRBJ2-5, with D perhaps given as TRBD1 or TRBD2 (6 bases each). The J call is uncertain, as TRBJ2-7 better fits the DNA end. Here the CDR3 DNA reads TGTGCCAGCAGCAACAGGGACTTCCCGGTAGACGAGCAGTACTTC. Translating gives CASSNRDFPVDEQYF.